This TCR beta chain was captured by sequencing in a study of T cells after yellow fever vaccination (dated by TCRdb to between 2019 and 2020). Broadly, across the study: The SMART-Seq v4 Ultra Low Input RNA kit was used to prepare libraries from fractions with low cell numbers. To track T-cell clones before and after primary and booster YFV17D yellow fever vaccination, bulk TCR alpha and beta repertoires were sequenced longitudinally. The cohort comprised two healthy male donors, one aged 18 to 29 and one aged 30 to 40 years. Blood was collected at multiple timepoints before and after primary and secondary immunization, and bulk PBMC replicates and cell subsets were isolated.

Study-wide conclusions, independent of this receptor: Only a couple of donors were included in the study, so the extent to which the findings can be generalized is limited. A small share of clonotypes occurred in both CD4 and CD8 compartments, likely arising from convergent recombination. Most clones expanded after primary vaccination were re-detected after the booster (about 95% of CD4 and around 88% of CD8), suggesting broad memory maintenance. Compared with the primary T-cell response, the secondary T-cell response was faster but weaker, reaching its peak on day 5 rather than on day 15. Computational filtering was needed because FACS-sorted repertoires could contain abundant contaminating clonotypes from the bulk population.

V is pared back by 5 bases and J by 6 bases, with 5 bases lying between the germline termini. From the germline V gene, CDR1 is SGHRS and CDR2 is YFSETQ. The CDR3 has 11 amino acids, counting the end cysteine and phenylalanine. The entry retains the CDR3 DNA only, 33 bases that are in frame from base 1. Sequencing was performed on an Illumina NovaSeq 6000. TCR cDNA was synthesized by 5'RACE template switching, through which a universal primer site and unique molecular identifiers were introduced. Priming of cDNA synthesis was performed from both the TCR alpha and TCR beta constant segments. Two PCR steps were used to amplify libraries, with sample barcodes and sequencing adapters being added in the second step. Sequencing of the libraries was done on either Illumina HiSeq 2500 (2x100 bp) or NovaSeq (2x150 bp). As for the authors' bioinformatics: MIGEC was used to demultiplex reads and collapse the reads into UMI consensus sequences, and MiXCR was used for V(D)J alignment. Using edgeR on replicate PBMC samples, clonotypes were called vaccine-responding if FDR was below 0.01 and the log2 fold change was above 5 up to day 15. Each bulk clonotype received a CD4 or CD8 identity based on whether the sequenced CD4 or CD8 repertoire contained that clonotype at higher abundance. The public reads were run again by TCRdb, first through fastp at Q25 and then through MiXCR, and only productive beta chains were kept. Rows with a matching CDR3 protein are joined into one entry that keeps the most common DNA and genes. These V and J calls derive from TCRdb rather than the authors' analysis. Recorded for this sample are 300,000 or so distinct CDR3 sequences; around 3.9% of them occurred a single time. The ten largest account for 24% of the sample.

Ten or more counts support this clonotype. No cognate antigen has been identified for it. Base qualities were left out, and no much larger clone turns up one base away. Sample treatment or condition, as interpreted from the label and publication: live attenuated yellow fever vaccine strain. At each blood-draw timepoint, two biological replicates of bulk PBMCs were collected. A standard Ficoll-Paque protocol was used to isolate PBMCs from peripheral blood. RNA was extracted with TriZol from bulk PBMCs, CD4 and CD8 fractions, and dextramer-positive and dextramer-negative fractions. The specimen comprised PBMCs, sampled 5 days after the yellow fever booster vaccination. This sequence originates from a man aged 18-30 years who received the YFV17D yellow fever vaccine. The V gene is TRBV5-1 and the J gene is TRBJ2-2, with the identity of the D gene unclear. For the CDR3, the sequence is CASRGSGELFF. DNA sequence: TGCGCCAGCAGGGGGTCCGGGGAGCTGTTTTTT.